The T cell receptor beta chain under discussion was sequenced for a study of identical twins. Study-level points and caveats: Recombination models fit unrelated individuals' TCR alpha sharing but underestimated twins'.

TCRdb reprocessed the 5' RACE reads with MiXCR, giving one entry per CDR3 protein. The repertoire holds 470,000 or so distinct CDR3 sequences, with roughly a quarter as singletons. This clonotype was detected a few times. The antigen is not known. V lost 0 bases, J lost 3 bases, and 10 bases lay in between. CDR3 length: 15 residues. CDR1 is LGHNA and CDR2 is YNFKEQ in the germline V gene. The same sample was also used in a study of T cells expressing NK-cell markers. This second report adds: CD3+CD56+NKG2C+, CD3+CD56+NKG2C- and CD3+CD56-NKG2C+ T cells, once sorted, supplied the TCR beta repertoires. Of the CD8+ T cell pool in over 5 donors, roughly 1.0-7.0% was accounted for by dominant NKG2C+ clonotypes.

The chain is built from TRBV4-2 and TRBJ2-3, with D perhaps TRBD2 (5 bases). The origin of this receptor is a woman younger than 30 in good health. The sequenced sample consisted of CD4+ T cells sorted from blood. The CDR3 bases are TGTGCCAGCAGCCAAGATGAACGGGGAACAGATACGCAGTATTTT. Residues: CASSQDERGTDTQYF.